This T cell receptor (beta chain) was recovered during a study of blood T cell repertoires in COVID-19. On the study more broadly: Researchers got acute and convalescent COVID-19 samples from the United States, Italy and Spain.

Authors' data handling: Nucleated cell number was recorded as an estimate derived from reference gene primer amplification. Assay used: immunoSEQ multiplex PCR; TCRdb lists only in-frame clones, some missing. Clonal size and the V and J genes are those of that table, whereas D and trimming came from the DNA. The sample yields 150,000 to 160,000 clones, about four fifths seen once. With 5 bases clipped from V and 0 bases from J, the junction kept 6 bases outside the gene matches. CDR1 and CDR2 (germline): LNHDA, SQIVND (reference sequence). There are 15 residues in the CDR3. The chain joins TRBV19 to TRBJ2-7; the match to TRBD1 covers 8 bases. Material: peripheral blood. This TCR derives from a man in his fifties or sixties with acute or convalescent COVID-19. The CDR3 DNA is TGTGCCAGTAGTTTTTCAGGGGGCTACTCCTACGAGCAGTACTTC. Translated, it gives CASSFSGGYSYEQYF.